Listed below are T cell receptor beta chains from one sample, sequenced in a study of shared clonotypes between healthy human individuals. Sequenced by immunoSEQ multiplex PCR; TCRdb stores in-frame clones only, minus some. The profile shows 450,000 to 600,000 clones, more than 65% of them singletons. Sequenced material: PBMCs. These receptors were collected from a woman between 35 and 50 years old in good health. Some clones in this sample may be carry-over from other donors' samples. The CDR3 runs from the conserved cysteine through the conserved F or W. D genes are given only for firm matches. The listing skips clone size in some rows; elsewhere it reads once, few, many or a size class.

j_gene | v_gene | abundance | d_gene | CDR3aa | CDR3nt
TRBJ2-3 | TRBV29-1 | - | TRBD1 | CSTGQGLLTDTQYF | TGCAGCACCGGACAGGGGTTATTAACAGATACGCAGTATTTT
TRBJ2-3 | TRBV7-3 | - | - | CASSSRGGVSTDTQYF | TGTGCCAGCAGCTCCCGGGGCGGGGTTAGCACAGATACGCAGTATTTT
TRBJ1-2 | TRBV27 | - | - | CASTTRLGYGYTF | TGTGCCAGCACGACCCGGCTTGGCTATGGCTACACCTTC
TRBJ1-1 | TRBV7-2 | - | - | CASRFYGDTEAFF | TGTGCCAGCAGGTTCTACGGGGACACTGAAGCTTTCTTT
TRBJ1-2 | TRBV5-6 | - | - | CASSPGTPYYGYTF | TGTGCCAGCAGCCCCGGGACACCTTACTATGGCTACACCTTC
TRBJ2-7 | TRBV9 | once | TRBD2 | CASSGSTSGSSYEQYF | TGTGCCAGCAGCGGATCAACTAGCGGGAGCTCCTACGAGCAGTACTTC
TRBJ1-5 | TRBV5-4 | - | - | CASSLDSNQPQHF | TGTGCCAGCAGTTTGGACAGCAATCAGCCCCAGCATTTT
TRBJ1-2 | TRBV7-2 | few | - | CASSRQNEGYGYTF | TGTGCCAGCAGCCGTCAAAATGAGGGCTATGGCTACACCTTC
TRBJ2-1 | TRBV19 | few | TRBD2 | CASSTRTSRNEQFF | TGTGCCAGTAGTACTCGGACTAGCCGGAATGAGCAGTTCTTC
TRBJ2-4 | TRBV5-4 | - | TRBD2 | CASSWTSGRAGNIQYF | TGTGCCAGCAGCTGGACTAGCGGGAGGGCCGGAAACATTCAGTACTTC
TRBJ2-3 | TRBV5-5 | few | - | CASSSSGVEDTQYF | TGTGCCAGCAGCTCCTCAGGGGTCGAGGATACGCAGTATTTT
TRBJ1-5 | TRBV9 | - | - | CASSVGGNSNQPQHF | TGTGCCAGCAGCGTGGGGGGGAATAGCAATCAGCCCCAGCATTTT
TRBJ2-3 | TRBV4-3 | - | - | CASSQDPATDTQYF | TGCGCCAGCAGCCAAGATCCCGCAACAGATACGCAGTATTTT
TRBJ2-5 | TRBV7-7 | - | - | CASSLHLGADETQYF | TGTGCTAGCAGCTTACATTTGGGGGCCGATGAGACCCAGTACTTC
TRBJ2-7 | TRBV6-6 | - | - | CASSYSNGGEQYF | TGTGCCAGCAGTTACTCGAACGGTGGGGAGCAGTACTTC
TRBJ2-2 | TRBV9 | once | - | CASSAQGSGELFF | TGTGCCAGCAGCGCCCAGGGGAGCGGGGAGCTGTTTTTT
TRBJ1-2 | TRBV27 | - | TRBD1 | CASSFGGQGAEGYTF | TGTGCCAGCAGTTTTGGAGGACAGGGGGCCGAAGGCTACACCTTC
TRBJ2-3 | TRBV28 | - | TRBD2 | CASTLAGVGTQYF | TGTGCCAGCACCCTAGCGGGAGTAGGTACGCAGTATTTT
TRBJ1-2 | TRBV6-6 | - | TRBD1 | CASSPLGQGVGYTF | TGTGCCAGCAGTCCCCTGGGACAGGGCGTCGGCTACACCTTC
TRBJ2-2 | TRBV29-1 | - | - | CSSSRSGGELFF | TGCAGCTCCAGCCGGTCGGGCGGGGAGCTGTTTTTT
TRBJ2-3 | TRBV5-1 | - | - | CASRPTRASLDTQYF | TGCGCCAGCAGACCGACAAGGGCGAGTTTGGATACGCAGTATTTT
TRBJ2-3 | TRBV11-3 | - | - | CASSSGTRREDTQYF | TGTGCCAGCAGCTCCGGGACTCGGCGAGAAGATACGCAGTATTTT
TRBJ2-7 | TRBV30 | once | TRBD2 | CAWRQGLAGGDEQYF | TGTGCCTGGAGACAAGGGCTAGCGGGAGGGGACGAGCAGTACTTC
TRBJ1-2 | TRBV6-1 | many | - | CASSEGNYGYTF | TGTGCCAGCAGTGAGGGTAACTATGGCTACACCTTC
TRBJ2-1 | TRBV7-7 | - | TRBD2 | CASSPLLAGGPSEQFF | TGTGCCAGCAGCCCCTTGCTAGCGGGAGGGCCTTCTGAGCAGTTCTTC
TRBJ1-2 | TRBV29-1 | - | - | CSVEAGDRASNYGYTF | TGCAGCGTTGAAGCTGGGGACCGCGCCTCTAACTATGGCTACACCTTC
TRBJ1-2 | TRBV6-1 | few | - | CASSETGPSGYTF | TGTGCCAGCAGCGAGACAGGCCCAAGTGGCTACACCTTC
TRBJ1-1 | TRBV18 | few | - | CASSPVEGGEAFF | TGTGCCAGCTCCCCAGTGGAGGGGGGTGAAGCTTTCTTT
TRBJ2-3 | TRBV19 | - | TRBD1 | CASSLRDRGFTDTQYF | TGTGCCAGTAGTCTCCGGGACAGGGGGTTCACAGATACGCAGTATTTT
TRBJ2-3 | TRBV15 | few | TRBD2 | CATSRGGARGGDTQYF | TGTGCCACCAGCAGAGGAGGCGCGAGGGGAGGGGATACGCAGTATTTT
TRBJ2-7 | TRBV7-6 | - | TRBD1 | CASSLGGGTYEQYF | TGTGCCAGCAGCTTAGGAGGGGGCACCTACGAGCAGTACTTC
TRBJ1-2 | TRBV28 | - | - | CASSLTSGAHGYTF | TGTGCCAGCAGTCTTACCTCTGGGGCCCATGGCTACACCTTC
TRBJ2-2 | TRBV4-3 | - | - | CASSQDLSVNTGELFF | TGCGCCAGCAGCCAAGATCTCTCAGTGAACACCGGGGAGCTGTTTTTT
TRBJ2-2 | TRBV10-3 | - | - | CAISEPEANTGELFF | TGTGCCATCAGTGAGCCGGAGGCTAACACCGGGGAGCTGTTTTTT
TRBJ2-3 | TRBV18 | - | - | CASSPEQVTDTQYF | TGTGCCAGCTCACCTGAACAGGTCACAGATACGCAGTATTTT
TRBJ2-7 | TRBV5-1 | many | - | CASSWGGKQGLYEQYF | TGCGCCAGCAGCTGGGGGGGTAAACAGGGTCTCTACGAGCAGTACTTC
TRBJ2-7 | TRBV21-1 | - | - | CASSKPGQGGYEQYF | TGTGCCAGCAGCAAACCGGGACAGGGAGGTTACGAGCAGTACTTC
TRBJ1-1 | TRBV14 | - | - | CASSPGYTEAFF | TGTGCCAGCAGCCCTGGGTACACTGAAGCTTTCTTT
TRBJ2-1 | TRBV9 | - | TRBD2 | CASSVAGGYSYNEQFF | TGTGCCAGCAGCGTAGCGGGAGGTTACTCCTACAATGAGCAGTTCTTC
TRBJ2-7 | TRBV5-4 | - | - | CASSLAPGYEQYF | TGTGCCAGCAGCTTGGCGCCAGGCTACGAGCAGTACTTC